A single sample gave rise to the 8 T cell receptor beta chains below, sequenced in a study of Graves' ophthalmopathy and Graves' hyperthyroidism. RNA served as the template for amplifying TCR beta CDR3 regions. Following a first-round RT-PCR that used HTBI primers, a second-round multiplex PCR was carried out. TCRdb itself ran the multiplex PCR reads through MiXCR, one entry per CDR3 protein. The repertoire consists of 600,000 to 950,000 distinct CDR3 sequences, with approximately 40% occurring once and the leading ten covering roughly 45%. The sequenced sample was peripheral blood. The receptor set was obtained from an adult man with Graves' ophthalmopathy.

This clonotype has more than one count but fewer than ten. CDR3 DNA sequence: TGTGCCAGCAGCTTAGTCTGGGGCCAGCATATGAACACTGAAGCTTTCTTT. It specifies CASSLVWGQHMNTEAFF. This rearrangement joins TRBV7-9 to TRBJ1-1, with a possible D match to TRBD1 (5 bases). The CDR3 has 17 residues. In germline, CDR1 is SEHNR, CDR2 FQNEAQ (reference sequence). Deletions cut 1 base from V and 0 bases from J, with 15 bases between.

In DNA, the CDR3 is TGTGCCAGCAGGGCGACCGGTCAGCCCCAGCATTTT. This encodes CASRATGQPQHF. V is TRBV2 and J is TRBJ1-5, with D uncertain. Germline-derived CDR1 and CDR2 are SNHLY and FYNNEI. Trimming took 6 bases from V and 6 from J, leaving 9 bases between them. The CDR3 is 12 residues long.

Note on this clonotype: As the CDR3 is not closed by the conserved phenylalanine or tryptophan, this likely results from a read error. CDR3 DNA sequence: TGTGTCACCCTCCCGGGCCGGTGGGGCACTGAAGCTTTCCTT. This encodes CVTLPGRWGTEAFL. This rearrangement joins TRBV2 to TRBJ1-1; no definite D call. The germline gives CDR1 SNHLY, CDR2 FYNNEI. The CDR3 spans 14 residues.

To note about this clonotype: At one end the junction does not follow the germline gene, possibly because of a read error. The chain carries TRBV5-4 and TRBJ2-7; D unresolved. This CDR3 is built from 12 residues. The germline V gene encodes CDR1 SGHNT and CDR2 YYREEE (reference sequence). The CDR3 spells CASSLSLEERYF. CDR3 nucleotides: TGTGCCAGCAGCCTAAGCCTTGAGGAGCGGTACTTC.

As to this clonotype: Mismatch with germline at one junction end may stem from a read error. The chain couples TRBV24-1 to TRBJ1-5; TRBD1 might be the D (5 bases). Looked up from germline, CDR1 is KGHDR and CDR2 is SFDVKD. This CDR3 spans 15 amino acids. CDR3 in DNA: TGTGCCAGCAGTGAATCGGGGGGAAGCAATCAGCCCCAGCATTTT. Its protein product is CASSESGGSNQPQHF.

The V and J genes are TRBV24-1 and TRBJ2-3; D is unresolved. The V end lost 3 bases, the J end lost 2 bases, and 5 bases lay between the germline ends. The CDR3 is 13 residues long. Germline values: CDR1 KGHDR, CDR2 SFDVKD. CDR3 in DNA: TGTGCCACCAGTGATCCTCTCACAGATACGCAGTATTTT. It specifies CATSDPLTDTQYF.

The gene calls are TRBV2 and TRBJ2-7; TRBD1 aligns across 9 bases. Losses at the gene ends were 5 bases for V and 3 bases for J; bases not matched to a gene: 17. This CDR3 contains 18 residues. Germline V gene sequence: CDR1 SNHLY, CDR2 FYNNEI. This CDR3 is CASSPFGKGTGTGYEQYF. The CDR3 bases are TGTGCCAGCAGTCCATTTGGGAAGGGGACAGGGACCGGCTACGAGCAGTACTTC.

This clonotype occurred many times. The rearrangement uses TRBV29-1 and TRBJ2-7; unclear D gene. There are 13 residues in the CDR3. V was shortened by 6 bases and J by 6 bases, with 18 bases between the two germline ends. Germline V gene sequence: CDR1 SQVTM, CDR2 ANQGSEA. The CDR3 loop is CSVVRDTRAEQYF. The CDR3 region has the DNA TGCAGCGTGGTTCGAGACACCAGAGCCGAGCAGTACTTC.